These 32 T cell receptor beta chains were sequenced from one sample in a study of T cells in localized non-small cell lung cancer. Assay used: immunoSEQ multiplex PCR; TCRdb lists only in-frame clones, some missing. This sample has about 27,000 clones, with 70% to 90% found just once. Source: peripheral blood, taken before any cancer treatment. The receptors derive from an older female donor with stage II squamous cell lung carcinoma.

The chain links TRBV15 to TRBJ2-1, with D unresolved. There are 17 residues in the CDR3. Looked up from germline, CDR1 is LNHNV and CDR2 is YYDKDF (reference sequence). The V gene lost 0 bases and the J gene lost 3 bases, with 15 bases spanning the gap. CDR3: CATSRDLGNGIYNEQFF. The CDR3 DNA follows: TGTGCCACCAGCAGAGATCTCGGCAATGGTATCTACAATGAGCAGTTCTTC.

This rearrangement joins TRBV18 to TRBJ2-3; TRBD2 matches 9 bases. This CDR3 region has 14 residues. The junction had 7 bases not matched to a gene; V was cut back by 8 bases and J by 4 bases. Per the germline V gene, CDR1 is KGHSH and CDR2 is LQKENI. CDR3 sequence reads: CASTLAGEADTQYF. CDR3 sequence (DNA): TGTGCCAGCACCTTAGCGGGGGAGGCAGATACGCAGTATTTT.

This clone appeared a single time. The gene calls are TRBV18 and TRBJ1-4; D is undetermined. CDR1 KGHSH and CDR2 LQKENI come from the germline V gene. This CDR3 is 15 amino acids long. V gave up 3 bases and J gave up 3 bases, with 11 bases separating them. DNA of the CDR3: TGTGCCAGCTCACCTTCAGCGGCGGCTAATGAAAAACTGTTTTTT. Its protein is CASSPSAAANEKLFF.

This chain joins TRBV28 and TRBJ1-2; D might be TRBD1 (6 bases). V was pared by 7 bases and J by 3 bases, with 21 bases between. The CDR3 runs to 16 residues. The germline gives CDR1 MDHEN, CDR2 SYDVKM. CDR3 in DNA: TGTGCCAGCACCCTGGGGGGGCAGTCGGGGGACTATGGCTACACCTTC. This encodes CASTLGGQSGDYGYTF.

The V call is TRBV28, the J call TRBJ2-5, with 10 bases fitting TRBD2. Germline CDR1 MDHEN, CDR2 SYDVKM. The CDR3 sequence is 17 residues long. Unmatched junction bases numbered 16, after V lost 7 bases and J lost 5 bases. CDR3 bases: TGTGCCAGCATGAAGACTAGCGGGTTCAACGGACGGGAGACCCAGTACTTC. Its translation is CASMKTSGFNGRETQYF.

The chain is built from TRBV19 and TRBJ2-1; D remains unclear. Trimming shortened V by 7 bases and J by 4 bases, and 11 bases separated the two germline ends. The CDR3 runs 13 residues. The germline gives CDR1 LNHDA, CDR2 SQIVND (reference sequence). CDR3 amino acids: CASTTVNYNEQFF. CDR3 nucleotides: TGTGCCAGTACCACGGTCAATTACAATGAGCAGTTCTTC.

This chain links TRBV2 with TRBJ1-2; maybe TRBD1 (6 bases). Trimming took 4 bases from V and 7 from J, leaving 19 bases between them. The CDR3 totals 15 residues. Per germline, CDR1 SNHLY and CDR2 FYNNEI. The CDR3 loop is CASSALERGSAGYTF. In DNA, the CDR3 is TGTGCCAGCAGTGCCCTGGAGAGGGGGAGTGCTGGCTACACCTTC.

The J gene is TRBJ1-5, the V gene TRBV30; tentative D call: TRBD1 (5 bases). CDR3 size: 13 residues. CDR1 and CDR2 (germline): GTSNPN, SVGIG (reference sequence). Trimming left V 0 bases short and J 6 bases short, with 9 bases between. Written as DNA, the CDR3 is TGTGCCTGGAGTGTACAGGACCGTCAGCCCCAGCATTTT. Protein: CAWSVQDRQPQHF.

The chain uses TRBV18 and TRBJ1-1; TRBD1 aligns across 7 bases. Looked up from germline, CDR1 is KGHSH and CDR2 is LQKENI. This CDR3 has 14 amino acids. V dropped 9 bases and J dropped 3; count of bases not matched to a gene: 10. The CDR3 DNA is TGTGCCAGTCGACCTCAGGGGGAGGACACTGAAGCTTTCTTT. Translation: CASRPQGEDTEAFF.

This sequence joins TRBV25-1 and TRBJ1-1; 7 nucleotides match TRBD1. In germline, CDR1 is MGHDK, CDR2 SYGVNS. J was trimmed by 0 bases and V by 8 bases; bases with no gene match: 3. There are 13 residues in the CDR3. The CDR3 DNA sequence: TGTGCCAGCGTAGACAGGGTGAACACTGAAGCTTTCTTT. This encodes CASVDRVNTEAFF.

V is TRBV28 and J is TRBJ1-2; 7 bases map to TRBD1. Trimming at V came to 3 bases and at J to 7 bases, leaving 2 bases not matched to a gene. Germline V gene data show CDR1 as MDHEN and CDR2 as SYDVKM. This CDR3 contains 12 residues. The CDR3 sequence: CASSFKGAGYTF. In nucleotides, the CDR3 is TGTGCCAGCAGTTTTAAGGGGGCTGGCTACACCTTC.

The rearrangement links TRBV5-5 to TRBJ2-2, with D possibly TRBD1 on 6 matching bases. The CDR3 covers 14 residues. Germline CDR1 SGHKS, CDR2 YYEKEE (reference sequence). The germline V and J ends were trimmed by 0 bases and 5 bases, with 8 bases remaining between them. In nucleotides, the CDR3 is TGTGCCAGCAGCTTGGGCAGGGGAACCGGGGAGCTGTTTTTT. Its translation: CASSLGRGTGELFF. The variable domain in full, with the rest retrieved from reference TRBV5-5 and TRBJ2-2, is DAGVTQSPTHLIKTRGQQVTLRCSPISGHKSVSWYQQVLGQGPQFIFQYYEKEERGRGNFPDRFSARQFPNYSSELNVNALLLGDSALYLCASSLGRGTGELFFGEGSRLTVL.

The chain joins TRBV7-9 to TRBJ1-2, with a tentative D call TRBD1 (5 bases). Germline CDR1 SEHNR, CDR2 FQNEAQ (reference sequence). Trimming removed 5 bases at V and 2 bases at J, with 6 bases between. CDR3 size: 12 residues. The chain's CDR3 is CASSRQNYGYTF. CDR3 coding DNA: TGTGCCAGCAGCCGACAGAACTATGGCTACACCTTC.

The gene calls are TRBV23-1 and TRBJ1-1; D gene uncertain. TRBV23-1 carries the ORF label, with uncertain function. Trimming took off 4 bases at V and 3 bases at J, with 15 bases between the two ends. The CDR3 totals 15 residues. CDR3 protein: CASSLPLSDYTEAFF. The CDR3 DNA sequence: TGCGCCAGCAGTCTTCCCCTTTCGGACTACACTGAAGCTTTCTTT.

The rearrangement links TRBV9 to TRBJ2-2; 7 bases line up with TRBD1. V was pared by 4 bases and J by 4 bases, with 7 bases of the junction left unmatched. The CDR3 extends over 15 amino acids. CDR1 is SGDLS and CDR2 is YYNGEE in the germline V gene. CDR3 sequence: CASSPTGVSTGELFF. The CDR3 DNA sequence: TGTGCCAGCAGCCCAACAGGGGTGAGCACCGGGGAGCTGTTTTTT.

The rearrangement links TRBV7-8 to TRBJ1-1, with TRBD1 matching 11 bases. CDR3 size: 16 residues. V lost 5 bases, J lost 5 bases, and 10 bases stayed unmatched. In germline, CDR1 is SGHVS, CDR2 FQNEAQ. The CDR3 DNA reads TGTGCCAGCAGCCCGGGGACAGGGGGGACGGGAACTGAAGCTTTCTTT. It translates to CASSPGTGGTGTEAFF.

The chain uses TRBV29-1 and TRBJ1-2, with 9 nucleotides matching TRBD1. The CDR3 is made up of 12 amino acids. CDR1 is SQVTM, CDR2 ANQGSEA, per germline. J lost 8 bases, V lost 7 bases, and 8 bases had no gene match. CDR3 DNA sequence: TGCAGCGGGGGGGACAGGGCACAGGGCTACACCTTC. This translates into CSGGDRAQGYTF.

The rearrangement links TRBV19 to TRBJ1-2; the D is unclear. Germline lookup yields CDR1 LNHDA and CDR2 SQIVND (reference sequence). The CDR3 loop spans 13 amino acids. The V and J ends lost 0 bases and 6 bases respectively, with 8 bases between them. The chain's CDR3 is CASSIDWADGYTF. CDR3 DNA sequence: TGTGCCAGTAGTATAGATTGGGCAGATGGCTACACCTTC. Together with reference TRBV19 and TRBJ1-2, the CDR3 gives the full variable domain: DGGITQSPKYLFRKEGQNVTLSCEQNLNHDAMYWYRQDPGQGLRLIYYSQIVNDFQKGDIAEGYSVSREKKESFPLTVTSAQKNPTAFYLCASSIDWADGYTFGSGTRLTVV.

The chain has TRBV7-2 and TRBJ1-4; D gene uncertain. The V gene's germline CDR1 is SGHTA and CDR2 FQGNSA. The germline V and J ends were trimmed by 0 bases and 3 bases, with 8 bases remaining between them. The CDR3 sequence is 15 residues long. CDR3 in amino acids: CASSLALGSNEKLFF. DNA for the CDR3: TGTGCCAGCAGCTTAGCATTGGGATCTAATGAAAAACTGTTTTTT.

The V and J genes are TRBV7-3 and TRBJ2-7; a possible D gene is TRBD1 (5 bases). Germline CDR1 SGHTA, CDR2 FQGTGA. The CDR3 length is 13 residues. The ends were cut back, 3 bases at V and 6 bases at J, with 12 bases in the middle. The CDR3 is CASSLMTVSEQYF. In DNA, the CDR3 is TGTGCCAGCAGCTTGATGACAGTTAGCGAGCAGTACTTC.

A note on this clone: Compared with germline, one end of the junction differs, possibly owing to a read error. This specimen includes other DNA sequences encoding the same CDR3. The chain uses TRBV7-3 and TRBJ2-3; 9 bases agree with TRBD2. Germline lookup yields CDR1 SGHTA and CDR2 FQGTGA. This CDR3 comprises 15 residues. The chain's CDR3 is CASSPSGEFTDTQYF. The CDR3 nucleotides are TGCGCCAGCAGCCCTAGCGGGGAGTTCACAGATACGCAGTATTTT.

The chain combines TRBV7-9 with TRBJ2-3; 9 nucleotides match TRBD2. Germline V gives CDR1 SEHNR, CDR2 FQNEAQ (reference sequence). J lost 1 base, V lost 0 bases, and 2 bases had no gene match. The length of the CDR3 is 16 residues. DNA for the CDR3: TGTGCCAGCAGCTTAGCACTAGCGGGCGGCACAGATACGCAGTATTTT. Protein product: CASSLALAGGTDTQYF.

CDR3: CSATGNDGYTF. The CDR3 DNA follows: TGCAGTGCTACTGGGAATGATGGCTACACCTTC. V gene TRBV20-1 combines with J gene TRBJ1-2; no definite D call. V lost 4 bases and J lost 6, with 9 bases in between. Germline CDR1 DFQATT, CDR2 SNEGSKA (reference sequence). This CDR3 is built from 11 residues.

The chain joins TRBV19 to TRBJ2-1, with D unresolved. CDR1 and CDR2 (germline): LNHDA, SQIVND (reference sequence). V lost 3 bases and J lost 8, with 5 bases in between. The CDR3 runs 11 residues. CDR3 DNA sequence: TGTGCCAGTAGTATTTTGCATGAGCAGTTCTTC. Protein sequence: CASSILHEQFF. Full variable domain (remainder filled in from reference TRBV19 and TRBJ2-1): DGGITQSPKYLFRKEGQNVTLSCEQNLNHDAMYWYRQDPGQGLRLIYYSQIVNDFQKGDIAEGYSVSREKKESFPLTVTSAQKNPTAFYLCASSILHEQFFGPGTRLTVL.

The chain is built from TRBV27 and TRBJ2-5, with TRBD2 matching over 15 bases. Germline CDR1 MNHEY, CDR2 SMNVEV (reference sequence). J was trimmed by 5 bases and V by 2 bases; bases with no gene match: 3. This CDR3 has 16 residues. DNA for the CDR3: TGTGCCAGCAGTTTAGGACTAGCGGGAGGGCAGGAGACCCAGTACTTC. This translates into CASSLGLAGGQETQYF.

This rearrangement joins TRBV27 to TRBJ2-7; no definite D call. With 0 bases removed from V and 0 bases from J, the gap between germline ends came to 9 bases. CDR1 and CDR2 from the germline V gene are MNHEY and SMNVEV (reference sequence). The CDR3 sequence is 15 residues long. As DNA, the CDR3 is TGTGCCAGCAGTTTATCGTACGTTAGCTCCTACGAGCAGTACTTC. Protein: CASSLSYVSSYEQYF.

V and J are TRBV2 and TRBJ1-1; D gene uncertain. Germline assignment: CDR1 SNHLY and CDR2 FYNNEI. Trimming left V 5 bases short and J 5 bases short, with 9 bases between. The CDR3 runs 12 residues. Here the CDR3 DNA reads TGTGCCAGCAGTTACGTGTTAACTGAAGCTTTCTTT. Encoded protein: CASSYVLTEAFF.

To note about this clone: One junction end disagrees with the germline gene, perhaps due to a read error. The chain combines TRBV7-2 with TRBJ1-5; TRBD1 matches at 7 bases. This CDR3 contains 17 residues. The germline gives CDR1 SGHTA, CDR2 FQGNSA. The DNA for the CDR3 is TGTGCCAGCCGCTTAGGTGGAGCAGGGGGTAGCAATCAGCCCCAGCATTTT. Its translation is CASRLGGAGGSNQPQHF.

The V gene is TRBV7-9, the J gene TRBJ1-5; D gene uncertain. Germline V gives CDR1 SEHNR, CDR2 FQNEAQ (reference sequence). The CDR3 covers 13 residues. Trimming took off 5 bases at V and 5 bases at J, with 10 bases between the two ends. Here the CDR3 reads CASSLYQDQPQHF. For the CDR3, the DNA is TGTGCCAGCAGCCTATACCAAGATCAGCCCCAGCATTTT.

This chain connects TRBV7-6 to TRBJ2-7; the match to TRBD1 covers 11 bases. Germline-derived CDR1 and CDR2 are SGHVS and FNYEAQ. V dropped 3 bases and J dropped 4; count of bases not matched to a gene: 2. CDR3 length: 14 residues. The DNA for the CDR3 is TGTGCCAGCAGCTTGGACAGGGGGCCGTACGAGCAGTACTTC. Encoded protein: CASSLDRGPYEQYF.

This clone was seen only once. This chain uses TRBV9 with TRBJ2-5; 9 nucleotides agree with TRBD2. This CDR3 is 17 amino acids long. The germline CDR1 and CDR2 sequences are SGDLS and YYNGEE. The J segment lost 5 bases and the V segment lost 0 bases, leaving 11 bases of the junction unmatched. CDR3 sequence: CASSVGVAGVSRETQYF. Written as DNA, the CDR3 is TGTGCCAGCAGCGTAGGAGTAGCGGGAGTGAGTAGGGAGACCCAGTACTTC. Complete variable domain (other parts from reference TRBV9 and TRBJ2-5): DSGVTQTPKHLITATGQRVTLRCSPRSGDLSVYWYQQSLDQGLQFLIQYYNGEERAKGNILERFSAQQFPDLHSELNLSSLELGDSALYFCASSVGVAGVSRETQYFGPGTRLLVL.

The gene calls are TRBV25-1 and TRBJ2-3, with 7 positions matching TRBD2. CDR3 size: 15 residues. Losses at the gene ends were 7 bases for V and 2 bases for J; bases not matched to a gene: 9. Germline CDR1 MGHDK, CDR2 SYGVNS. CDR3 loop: CASMQPAGFTDTQYF. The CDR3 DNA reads TGTGCCAGCATGCAACCAGCGGGGTTCACAGATACGCAGTATTTT. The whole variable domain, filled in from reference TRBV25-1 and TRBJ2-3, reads EADIYQTPRYLVIGTGKKITLECSQTMGHDKMYWYQQDPGMELHLIHYSYGVNSTEKGDLSSESTVSRIRTEHFPLTLESARPSHTSQYLCASMQPAGFTDTQYFGPGTRLTVL.